A single sample gave rise to the 29 T cell receptor beta chains below, sequenced in a study of blood T cell repertoires in COVID-19. The method was immunoSEQ multiplex PCR; TCRdb's version includes in-frame clones alone and lacks a portion of them. The sample lists about 32,000 clones, roughly 85% seen once, with around 5% in the top ten. The source material was peripheral blood. The receptor set was obtained from a woman aged 80 or older with active or convalescent COVID-19.

CDR3 in amino acids: CASSFRLAGGREQFF. The CDR3 bases are TGTGCCAGCAGTTTCCGACTAGCGGGGGGGCGGGAGCAGTTCTTC. This chain links TRBV27 with TRBJ2-1; TRBD2 matches 14 bases. V lost 3 bases, J lost 10 bases, and 5 bases stayed unmatched. There are 15 residues in the CDR3. Germline V gene lookup returns CDR1 MNHEY and CDR2 SMNVEV (reference sequence).

The chain combines TRBV27 with TRBJ1-2; D perhaps matches TRBD1 (5 bases). The V and J ends lost 5 bases and 5 bases respectively, with 15 bases between them. The CDR3 contains 14 residues. CDR1 MNHEY and CDR2 SMNVEV come from the germline V gene (reference sequence). CDR3 in amino acids: CASSINSGGYGYTF. CDR3 nucleotides: TGTGCCAGCAGTATAAACAGCGGGGGGTATGGCTACACCTTC.

This CDR3 reads CASRSPPMAGSEAFF. CDR3 coding DNA: TGTGCAAGTCGCTCCCCCCCGATGGCAGGCTCTGAAGCTTTCTTT. The genes are TRBV12-2 and TRBJ1-1; whether TRBD1, the table's D call, matches the DNA was not checked. TRBV12-2 is a recognized pseudogene. This CDR3 has 15 residues.

CDR3 residues: CASSQDSPRGYTEAFF. The DNA of the CDR3 is TGTGCCAGCAGCCAAGATTCCCCCCGCGGGTACACTGAAGCTTTCTTT. The V call is TRBV4-2, the J call TRBJ1-1; D is undetermined. Deletions cut 0 bases from V and 3 bases from J, with 14 bases between. CDR1 is LGHNA, CDR2 YNFKEQ, per germline. This CDR3 region has 16 residues.

The chain is built from TRBV4-2 and TRBJ2-1; 8 nucleotides align to TRBD2. Germline V lookup: CDR1 LGHNA, CDR2 YNFKEQ. V gave up 6 bases and J gave up 7 bases; unmatched junction bases: 14. This CDR3 is 16 amino acids long. CDR3 residues: CASRPGAGGFGNEQFF. In DNA form, the CDR3 reads TGTGCCAGCAGGCCCGGGGCGGGGGGATTTGGGAATGAGCAGTTCTTC.

The chain combines TRBV5-1 with TRBJ1-1; 10 nucleotides agree with TRBD1. CDR3 length equals 15 residues. Losses at the gene ends were 3 bases for V and 6 bases for J; bases not matched to a gene: 8. CDR1 SGHRS and CDR2 YFSETQ come from the germline V gene. The CDR3 region has the DNA TGCGCCAGCAGCTCCGCCGGGACAGGGGCCCCTGAAGCTTTCTTT. Amino acid sequence: CASSSAGTGAPEAFF. The variable domain in full, completed from reference TRBV5-1 and TRBJ1-1, reads KAGVTQTPRYLIKTRGQQVTLSCSPISGHRSVSWYQQTPGQGLQFLFEYFSETQRNKGNFPGRFSGRQFSNSRSEMNVSTLELGDSALYLCASSSAGTGAPEAFFGQGTRLTVV.

V usage is TRBV4-1 and J usage is TRBJ1-2; D is perhaps TRBD1 (6 bases). CDR3 length: 15 residues. Germline CDR1 is MGHRA and CDR2 is YSYEKL. The V end lost 1 base, the J end lost 0 bases, and 9 bases lay between the germline ends. The CDR3 protein is CASSQGQVPNYGYTF. In nucleotides, the CDR3 is TGCGCCAGCAGCCAAGGACAGGTCCCTAACTATGGCTACACCTTC.

The genes are TRBV3-1 (or the pseudogene TRBV3-2) and TRBJ1-1, with a possible D match to TRBD1 (5 bases). The CDR3 consists of 13 residues. In germline, CDR1 is LGHDT, CDR2 YNNKEL (reference sequence). V was pared by 7 bases and J by 7 bases, with 16 bases between. For the CDR3, the DNA is TGTGCCAGCACTCTGATGGGGGGAAGTGAAGCTTTCTTT. Its translation: CASTLMGGSEAFF.

This chain links TRBV5-1 with TRBJ2-1, with D maybe TRBD2 (5 bases). From germline, CDR1 is SGHRS and CDR2 YFSETQ. This CDR3 region has 15 residues. Trimming removed 3 bases from V and 3 bases from J, with 13 bases in between. In nucleotides, the CDR3 is TGCGCCAGCAGCTCCGGGATCTACATCTACAATGAGCAGTTCTTC. Translated: CASSSGIYIYNEQFF.

This chain joins TRBV6-5 and TRBJ1-2; 7 nucleotides agree with TRBD1. Germline assignment: CDR1 MNHEY and CDR2 SVGAGI. V lost 7 bases and J lost 5; bases outside the gene matches: 13. The CDR3 sequence is 15 residues long. CDR3 loop: CASIFTGGGPYGYTF. In DNA form, the CDR3 reads TGTGCCAGCATTTTCACCGGAGGGGGCCCTTATGGCTACACCTTC.

DNA of the CDR3: TGTGCCAGCAGCGTCACGACTAGCGAGAGGACCCAGTACTTC. Its protein product is CASSVTTSERTQYF. The J gene is TRBJ2-5, the V gene TRBV5-4; TRBD2 matches at 8 bases. Germline trimming cut 4 bases from V and 7 bases from J; bases unmatched to any gene: 9. The CDR3 runs to 14 residues. Germline V gene data show CDR1 as SGHNT and CDR2 as YYREEE (reference sequence).

V gene TRBV6-2 or TRBV6-3 combines with J gene TRBJ1-5; no clear D gene. CDR1 and CDR2 from the germline V gene are MNHEY and SVGEGT. V was cut by 0 bases and J by 0 bases, with 12 bases left in between. The CDR3 is 17 residues long. The CDR3 nucleotides are TGTGCCAGCAGTTACTCGCAACGGTTCTATAGCAATCAGCCCCAGCATTTT. Its translation is CASSYSQRFYSNQPQHF.

This clone has more than one count but fewer than ten. The J gene is TRBJ2-7, the V gene TRBV6-2 or TRBV6-3, with D tentatively TRBD1 or TRBD2 (5 bases each). The CDR3 contains 14 residues. Trimming took 6 bases from V and 3 from J, leaving 15 bases between them. The germline CDR1 and CDR2 sequences are MNHEY and SVGEGT. The CDR3 sequence: CASSQGIGSYEQYF. CDR3 in DNA: TGTGCCAGCAGCCAGGGAATTGGGAGCTACGAGCAGTACTTC.

This sequence joins TRBV9 and TRBJ2-2, with 9 bases fitting TRBD1. CDR1 and CDR2 (germline): SGDLS, YYNGEE. V lost 2 bases to trimming and J lost 4 bases; unmatched junction nucleotides: 3. This CDR3 is 15 amino acids long. CDR3 protein: CASSVTGGFTGELFF. CDR3 in DNA: TGTGCCAGCAGCGTTACAGGGGGCTTCACCGGGGAGCTGTTTTTT.

This clone ranks as medium-sized. Within the sample, other DNA sequences also encode this same CDR3. The V and J genes are TRBV12-3 or TRBV12-4 and TRBJ2-1, with D tentatively TRBD1 (5 bases). The CDR3 covers 13 residues. V lost 1 base and J 5 bases, leaving 6 bases between the germline ends. The CDR3 is CASSLGQNNEQFF. Here the CDR3 DNA reads TGTGCCAGCAGTTTAGGACAGAACAATGAGCAGTTCTTC.

On this clone itself: The same CDR3 also results from other DNA sequences found in this sample. The chain joins TRBV3-1 (or the pseudogene TRBV3-2) to TRBJ2-5, with 7 bases lining up with TRBD2. The germline gives CDR1 LGHDT, CDR2 YNNKEL (reference sequence). The CDR3 is made up of 13 amino acids. Trimming took 4 bases from V and 4 from J; bases not matched to a gene: 3. CDR3 nucleotide sequence: TGTGCCAGCAGCCTAAGCGGGGCAGAGACCCAGTACTTC. This translates into CASSLSGAETQYF.

V and J are TRBV28 and TRBJ2-2; D gene ambiguous. The CDR3 extends over 15 amino acids. In germline, CDR1 is MDHEN, CDR2 SYDVKM. Trimming removed 6 bases from V and 4 bases from J, with 15 bases in between. CDR3 loop: CASRGYRTFTGELFF. Written as DNA, the CDR3 is TGTGCCAGCAGGGGTTACAGAACCTTCACCGGGGAGCTGTTTTTT.

V usage is TRBV7-9 and J usage is TRBJ2-2; 7 bases align to TRBD2. Germline V gene sequence: CDR1 SEHNR, CDR2 FQNEAQ (reference sequence). V shed 3 bases and J 0 bases; nucleotides not matched to a gene: 4. This CDR3 has 16 residues. The CDR3 loop is CASSFLAASNTGELFF. CDR3 DNA sequence: TGTGCCAGCAGCTTTCTAGCGGCTTCGAACACCGGGGAGCTGTTTTTT.

The chain recombines TRBV7-8 with TRBJ2-7; 8 nucleotides agree with TRBD2. V shed 3 bases, J shed 2 bases, and the junction held 3 bases outside the gene matches. This CDR3 spans 14 amino acids. The germline gives CDR1 SGHVS, CDR2 FQNEAQ. The CDR3 region has the DNA TGTGCCAGCAGCTTGATACTAGCGGCCTACGAGCAGTACTTC. The encoded protein is CASSLILAAYEQYF. Complete variable domain (other parts from reference TRBV7-8 and TRBJ2-7): GAGVSQSPRYKVAKRGQDVALRCDPISGHVSLFWYQQALGQGPEFLTYFQNEAQLDKSGLPSDRFFAERPEGSVSTLKIQRTQQEDSAVYLCASSLILAAYEQYFGPGTRLTVT.

The chain is built from TRBV3-1 (or the pseudogene TRBV3-2) and TRBJ1-2, with TRBD1 matching 7 bases. With V trimmed by 3 bases and J by 9 bases, 10 bases remained unmatched. The CDR3 length is 14 residues. The V gene's germline CDR1 is LGHDT and CDR2 YNNKEL (reference sequence). The CDR3 DNA sequence: TGTGCCAGCAGCCAGGGGAAGGGGGCGACTCGCTACACCTTC. This encodes CASSQGKGATRYTF.

This chain uses TRBV29-1 with TRBJ2-1; no firm D call. Between the trimmed V and J ends, which lost 8 bases and 5 bases, there was a span of 7 bases. Germline CDR1 is SQVTM and CDR2 is ANQGSEA. This CDR3 has 10 residues. The CDR3 protein is CSSRDNEQFF. DNA of the CDR3: TGCAGCTCCCGGGACAATGAGCAGTTCTTC.

The chain carries TRBV7-9 and TRBJ2-7; D is unresolved. Per germline, CDR1 SEHNR and CDR2 FQNEAQ (reference sequence). V was pared by 5 bases and J by 0 bases, with 2 bases between. This CDR3 spans 11 amino acids. DNA for the CDR3: TGTGCCAGCAGCCTCTCCTACGAGCAGTACTTC. Translated, it gives CASSLSYEQYF.

In this sample, this clone turned up a few times. The rearrangement joins TRBV3-1 (or the pseudogene TRBV3-2) to TRBJ2-3; 7 bases are shared with TRBD2. The CDR3 is 17 residues long. Germline lookup yields CDR1 LGHDT and CDR2 YNNKEL (reference sequence). The V gene end was trimmed by 3 bases and the J gene end by 1 base; junction bases not matched to a gene: 10. CDR3 coding DNA: TGTGCCAGCAGCCACGACGGCGGGGGACGGGGCACAGATACGCAGTATTTT. Protein: CASSHDGGGRGTDTQYF.

This clone was observed once. The rearrangement links TRBV7-3 to TRBJ2-3, with no clear D. V shed 5 bases and J shed 8 bases, with 20 bases lying between them. Germline V gives CDR1 SGHTA, CDR2 FQGTGA. The CDR3 consists of 15 residues. CDR3 coding DNA: TGTGCCAGCAGCCTTGCGCCGGAGAGCTCGGGTACGCAGTATTTT. It codes for CASSLAPESSGTQYF. The whole variable domain, filled in from reference TRBV7-3 and TRBJ2-3, reads GAGVSQTPSNKVTEKGKYVELRCDPISGHTALYWYRQSLGQGPEFLIYFQGTGAADDSGLPNDRFFAVRPEGSVSTLKIQRTERGDSAVYLCASSLAPESSGTQYFGPGTRLTVL.

V and J are TRBV5-1 and TRBJ2-2, with 9 positions matching TRBD1. V trimming: 2 bases; J trimming: 6 bases; junction bases outside the gene matches: 17. Per the germline V gene, CDR1 is SGHRS and CDR2 is YFSETQ. The CDR3 is 19 residues long. The CDR3 region is CASSLAGQGFKRIPGELFF. CDR3 DNA sequence: TGCGCCAGCAGCTTAGCGGGACAGGGTTTCAAGCGAATACCCGGGGAGCTGTTTTTT.

The chain uses TRBV7-3 and TRBJ2-2; 10 bases match TRBD2. The CDR3 is 13 amino acids. The V and J ends lost 6 bases and 7 bases, in that order; junction bases with no gene match: 2. Germline CDR1 is SGHTA and CDR2 is FQGTGA. CDR3 amino acids: CASRGTSVGELFF. The CDR3, as DNA: TGTGCCAGCAGGGGGACTAGCGTCGGGGAGCTGTTTTTT. Supplemented by reference TRBV7-3 and TRBJ2-2, the full variable domain reads GAGVSQTPSNKVTEKGKYVELRCDPISGHTALYWYRQSLGQGPEFLIYFQGTGAADDSGLPNDRFFAVRPEGSVSTLKIQRTERGDSAVYLCASRGTSVGELFFGEGSRLTVL.

The CDR3 loop is CASKVAGASTDTQYF. Here the CDR3 DNA reads TGTGCCAGCAAGGTAGCGGGGGCTAGCACAGATACGCAGTATTTT. The chain uses TRBV2 and TRBJ2-3; TRBD2 agrees at 9 bases. V gave up 7 bases and J gave up 0 bases; unmatched junction bases: 5. From germline, CDR1 is SNHLY and CDR2 FYNNEI. The CDR3 is 15 amino acids.

This chain uses TRBV12-3 or TRBV12-4 with TRBJ1-2; possibly TRBD1 for D (6 bases). Between the trimmed V and J ends, which lost 6 bases and 5 bases, there was a span of 13 bases. The CDR3 spans 13 residues. The chain's CDR3 is CASSTGQGYGYTF. The CDR3 nucleotides are TGTGCCAGCAGCACTGGGCAGGGGTATGGCTACACCTTC.

The V and J genes are TRBV2 and TRBJ1-6, with D uncertain. Germline CDR1 and CDR2: SNHLY and FYNNEI. The ends were cut back, 1 base at V and 8 bases at J, with 6 bases in the middle. This CDR3 region has 13 residues. CDR3 sequence (DNA): TGTGCCAGCAGTGAAGTAGTTTATTCACCCCTCCACTTT. It yields the protein CASSEVVYSPLHF. Using reference TRBV2 and TRBJ1-6 for the parts outside the CDR3, the full variable domain is EPEVTQTPSHQVTQMGQEVILRCVPISNHLYFYWYRQILGQKVEFLVSFYNNEISEKSEIFDDQFSVERPDGSNFTLKIRSTKLEDSAMYFCASSEVVYSPLHFGNGTRLTVT.